The following is a T cell receptor (beta chain) sequence with its context. Its antigen is unknown. In the PCR, 60 Vbeta and 13 Jbeta primers were used. The assay was immunoSEQ multiplex PCR, and TCRdb's table has in-frame clones only and misses some. The sample yields about 170,000 clones, 80% seen once. The data were taken from a study of cytomegalovirus exposure and HLA in healthy donors. Study summary: There were nearly 120 million unique TCR beta sequences, drawn from roughly 200 million T cells, in an earlier analysis. The study's findings and limits: The later analysis indicated that the majority of CMV-associated TCR beta chains appeared HLA-restricted. The authors assumed roughly uniform sequencing depth across donors for presence/absence analyses.

Trimming left V 1 base short and J 4 bases short, with 11 bases between. Germline V gene data show CDR1 as MNHEY and CDR2 as SVGAGI. CDR3 length: 15 amino acids. The J gene is TRBJ2-1, the V gene TRBV6-5; weak D call: TRBD1 (5 bases). Source material: PBMCs. The TCR sequence derives from a woman aged 45 to 65 in good health and CMV-seropositive. The CDR3 loop is CASSYLKTVYNEQFF. CDR3 DNA: TGTGCCAGCAGTTACTTAAAGACAGTTTACAATGAGCAGTTCTTC.